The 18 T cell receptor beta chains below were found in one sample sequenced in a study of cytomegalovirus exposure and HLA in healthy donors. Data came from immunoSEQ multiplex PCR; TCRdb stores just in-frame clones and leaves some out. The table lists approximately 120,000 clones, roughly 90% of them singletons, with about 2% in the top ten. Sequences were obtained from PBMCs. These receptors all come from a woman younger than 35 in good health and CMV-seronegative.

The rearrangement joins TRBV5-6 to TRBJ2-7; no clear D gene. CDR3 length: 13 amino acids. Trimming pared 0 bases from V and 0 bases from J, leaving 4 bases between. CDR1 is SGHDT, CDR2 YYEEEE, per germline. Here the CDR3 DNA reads TGTGCCAGCAGCTTGGGTAGCTCCTACGAGCAGTACTTC. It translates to CASSLGSSYEQYF.

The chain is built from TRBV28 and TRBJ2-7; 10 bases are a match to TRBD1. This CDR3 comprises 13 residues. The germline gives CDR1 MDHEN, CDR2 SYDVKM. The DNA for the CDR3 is TGTGCAGCGACCGGGACAGGGGACTACGAGCAGTACTTC. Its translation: CAATGTGDYEQYF.

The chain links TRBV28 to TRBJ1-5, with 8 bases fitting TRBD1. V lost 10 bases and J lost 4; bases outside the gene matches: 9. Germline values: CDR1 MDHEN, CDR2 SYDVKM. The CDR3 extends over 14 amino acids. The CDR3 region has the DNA TGTGCCACCTTGACAGGGGCCCTAAATCAGCCCCAGCATTTT. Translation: CATLTGALNQPQHF. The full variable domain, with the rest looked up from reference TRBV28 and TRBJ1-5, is DVKVTQSSRYLVKRTGEKVFLECVQDMDHENMFWYRQDPGLGLRLIYFSYDVKMKEKGDIPEGYSVSREKKERFSLILESASTNQTSMYLCATLTGALNQPQHFGDGTRLSIL.

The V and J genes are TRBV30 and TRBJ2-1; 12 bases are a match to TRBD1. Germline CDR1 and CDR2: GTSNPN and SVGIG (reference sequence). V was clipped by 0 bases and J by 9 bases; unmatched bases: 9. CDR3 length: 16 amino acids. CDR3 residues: CAWSVLLGQGAGEQFF. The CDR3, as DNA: TGTGCCTGGAGTGTACTGTTGGGACAGGGGGCAGGTGAGCAGTTCTTC.

The CDR3 here is CASSFGLAGDTDTQYF. As DNA, the CDR3 is TGTGCCAGCAGCTTCGGACTAGCGGGGGACACAGATACGCAGTATTTT. This rearrangement joins TRBV11-1 to TRBJ2-3, with 13 bases identical to TRBD2. The V segment lost 3 bases and the J segment 2 bases; nucleotides outside the gene matches: 2. The CDR3 extends over 16 amino acids. Looked up from germline, CDR1 is SGHAT and CDR2 is FQDESV (reference sequence).

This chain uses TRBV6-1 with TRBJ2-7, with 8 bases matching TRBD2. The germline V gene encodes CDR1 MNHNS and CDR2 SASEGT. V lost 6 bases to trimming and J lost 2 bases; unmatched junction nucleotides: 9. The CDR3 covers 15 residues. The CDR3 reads CASSGRPGLAYEQYF. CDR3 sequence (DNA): TGTGCCAGCAGCGGGCGCCCGGGACTAGCCTACGAGCAGTACTTC.

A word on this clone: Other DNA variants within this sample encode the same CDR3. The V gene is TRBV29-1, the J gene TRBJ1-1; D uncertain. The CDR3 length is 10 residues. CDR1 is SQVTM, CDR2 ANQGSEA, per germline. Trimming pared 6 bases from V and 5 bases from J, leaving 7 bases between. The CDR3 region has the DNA TGCAGCGTCCAAATTACTGAAGCTTTCTTT. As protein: CSVQITEAFF.

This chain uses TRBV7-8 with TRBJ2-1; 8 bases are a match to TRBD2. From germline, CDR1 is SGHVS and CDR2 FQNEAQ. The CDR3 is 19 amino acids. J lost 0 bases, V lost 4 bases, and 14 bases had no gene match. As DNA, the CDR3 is TGTGCCAGCAGCTCGACGGGTAGCGGGGCCATGAGCTCCTACAATGAGCAGTTCTTC. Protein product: CASSSTGSGAMSSYNEQFF.

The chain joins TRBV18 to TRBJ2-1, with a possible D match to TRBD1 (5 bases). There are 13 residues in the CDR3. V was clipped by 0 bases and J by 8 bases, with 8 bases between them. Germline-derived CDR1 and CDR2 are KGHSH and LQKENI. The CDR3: CASSPPSRDEQFF. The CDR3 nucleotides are TGTGCCAGCTCACCACCGTCCAGGGATGAGCAGTTCTTC.

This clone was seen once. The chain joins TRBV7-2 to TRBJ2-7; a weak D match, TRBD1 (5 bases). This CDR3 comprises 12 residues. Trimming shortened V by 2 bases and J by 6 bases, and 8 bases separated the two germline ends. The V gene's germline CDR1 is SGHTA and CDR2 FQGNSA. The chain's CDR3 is CASSLRQGEQYF. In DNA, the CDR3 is TGTGCCAGCAGCTTAAGGCAGGGCGAGCAGTACTTC.

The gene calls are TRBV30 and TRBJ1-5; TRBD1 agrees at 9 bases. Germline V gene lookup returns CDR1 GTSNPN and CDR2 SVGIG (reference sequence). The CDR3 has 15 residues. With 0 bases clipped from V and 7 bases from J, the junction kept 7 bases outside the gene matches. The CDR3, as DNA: TGTGCCTGGAGTGTGGGGGACAGGGCCAAACAGCCCCAGCATTTT. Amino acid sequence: CAWSVGDRAKQPQHF.

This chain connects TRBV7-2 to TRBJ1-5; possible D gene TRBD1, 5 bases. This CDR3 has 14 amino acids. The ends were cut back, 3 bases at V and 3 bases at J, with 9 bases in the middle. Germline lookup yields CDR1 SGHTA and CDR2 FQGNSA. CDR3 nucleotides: TGTGCCAGCAGCTTGGGGCGGAACAATCAGCCCCAGCATTTT. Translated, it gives CASSLGRNNQPQHF. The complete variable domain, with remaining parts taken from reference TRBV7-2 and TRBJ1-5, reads GAGVSQSPSNKVTEKGKDVELRCDPISGHTALYWYRQSLGQGLEFLIYFQGNSAPDKSGLPSDRFSAERTGGSVSTLTIQRTQQEDSAVYLCASSLGRNNQPQHFGDGTRLSIL.

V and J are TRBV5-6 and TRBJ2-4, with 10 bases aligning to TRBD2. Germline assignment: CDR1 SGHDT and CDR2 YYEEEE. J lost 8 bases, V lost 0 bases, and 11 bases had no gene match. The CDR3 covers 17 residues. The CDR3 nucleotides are TGTGCCAGCAGCTTGGTCCCGACTAGCGGGTACGTGTACATTCAGTACTTC. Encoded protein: CASSLVPTSGYVYIQYF.

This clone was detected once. Written as DNA, the CDR3 is TGTGCCAGCTCACCTGCGACAGGGGGCGTCTTGAAACTGTTTTTT. Amino acids: CASSPATGGVLKLFF. The chain couples TRBV18 to TRBJ1-4; 10 bases match TRBD1. The CDR3 extends over 15 amino acids. CDR1 is KGHSH, CDR2 LQKENI, per germline. The trim removed 3 bases at V and 11 bases at J, leaving 9 bases unmatched. Using reference TRBV18 and TRBJ1-4 for the parts outside the CDR3, the full variable domain is NAGVMQNPRHLVRRRGQEARLRCSPMKGHSHVYWYRQLPEEGLKFMVYLQKENIIDESGMPKERFSAEFPKEGPSILRIQQVVRGDSAAYFCASSPATGGVLKLFFGSGTQLSVL.

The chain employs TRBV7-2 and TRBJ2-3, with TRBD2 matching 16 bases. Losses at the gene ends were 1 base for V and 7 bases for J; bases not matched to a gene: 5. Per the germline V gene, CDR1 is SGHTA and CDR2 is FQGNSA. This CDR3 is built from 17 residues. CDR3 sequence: CASSLGGLAGGQNTQYF. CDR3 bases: TGTGCCAGCAGCTTAGGGGGACTAGCGGGAGGGCAAAATACGCAGTATTTT.

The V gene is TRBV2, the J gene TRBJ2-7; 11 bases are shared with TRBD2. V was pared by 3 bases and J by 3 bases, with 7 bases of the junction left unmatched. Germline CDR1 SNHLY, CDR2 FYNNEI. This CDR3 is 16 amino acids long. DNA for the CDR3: TGTGCCAGCAGTGAGTCTCGGGGGACTAGCGGCTACGAGCAGTACTTC. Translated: CASSESRGTSGYEQYF.

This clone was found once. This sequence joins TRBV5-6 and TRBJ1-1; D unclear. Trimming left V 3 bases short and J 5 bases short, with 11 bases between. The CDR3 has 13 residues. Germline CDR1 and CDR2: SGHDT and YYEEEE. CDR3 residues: CASSSIRGTEAFF. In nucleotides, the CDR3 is TGTGCCAGCAGCTCAATCAGAGGGACTGAAGCTTTCTTT.

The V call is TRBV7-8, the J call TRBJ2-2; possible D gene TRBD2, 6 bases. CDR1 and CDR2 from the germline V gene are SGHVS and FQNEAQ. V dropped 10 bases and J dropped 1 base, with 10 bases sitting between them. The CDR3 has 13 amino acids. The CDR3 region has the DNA TGTGCCACCAGGGACTTGAACACCGGGGAGCTGTTTTTT. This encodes CATRDLNTGELFF.